The present entry profiles one T cell receptor (beta chain) with its context. Which antigen it targets is not known. Per-nucleotide qualities are absent, and no much larger clonotype sits a single base away. Starting from 400 ng RNA, TCR libraries were constructed with the Immunoverse kit using molecular barcoded adaptors that cover the alpha/delta and beta/gamma chains. The same RNA used for transcriptome sequencing was used for TCR library preparation. An Illumina HiSeq 4000 with 2 x 150 cycles was used to sequence the TCR libraries. The source study handled its data this way. With MiXCR, TCR reads were aligned to human V, D, J and C references and assembled into CDR3 clonotypes, with quality filtering and error correction included. The tcR package in R was used to analyze clonotype counts and gene usage diversity. For inspection of raw mapping reads, RNA-seq reads were mapped by STAR aligner version 2.5.3a onto GRCh37 of the human genome. To test how sequencing depth affected the clonotypes detected, IR-seq fastq files were randomly downsampled with Seqtk 1.3. The public sequencing data were trimmed at Q25 with fastp and processed into clonotypes with MiXCR by TCRdb, which kept only in-frame beta chains. Rows merge per CDR3 protein into single entries with the most common DNA and genes. TCRdb, not the original authors, processed these V and J calls. The sample contains about 63,000 distinct CDR3 sequences, around 13% of them found a single time. The ten largest clones add up to roughly 41% of the sample.

The data were obtained in a study of read filtering for tumor transcriptome and immune sequencing (dated by TCRdb to about 2020). Turning to the overall study: The cohort consisted of approximately 17 male and 14 female patients, with a mean age of about 64 years and an age range of roughly 45 to 85. TCR repertoires obtained by targeted immune repertoire sequencing and by bulk whole-transcriptome sequencing performed on the same bone marrow samples were compared. Whole-transcriptome libraries were prepared with the TruSeq RNA Access Library Prep Kit after DNase treatment. A main aim was a read-filtering strategy for immune repertoire data, specifically whether clonotypes supported by a single read should be removed. Per sample, about 4.05 to 11 million TCR-region mapped reads were obtained with IR-seq, compared with only 85 to 1273 with RNA-seq. By revised international staging, eight or nine patients were R-ISS I, roughly 17 were R-ISS II and 7 were R-ISS III.

Every patient had bone marrow sampled at the time of active disease. Ficoll-Hypaque density gradient centrifugation was used to isolate the bone marrow mononuclear cells. Myeloma plasma cells were removed and CD138-negative cells were collected by negative selection after labeling with CD138 magnetic microbeads on a MACS separator. Purity of the isolated cells was checked by flow cytometry on an Attune NxT using CD138 antibodies. TRIzol reagent was used to extract total RNA, and a NanoDrop spectrophotometer was used to quantify the extracted RNA. Paired RNA-seq and IR-seq were performed on each patient's CD138-negative bone marrow sample. The germline V end is reduced by 2 bases and the J end by 4 bases; junction bases left unmatched: 6. For CDR1 and CDR2, the germline V gene lists KGHSH and LQKENI. Reading from cysteine to phenylalanine, the CDR3 counts 15 amino acids. Only CDR3 DNA is held: 45 bases, read in frame from base 1.

What the work shows at the level of the full study, not this receptor alone: The sorted CD138-negative fraction was composed of a mixed bone marrow immune population rather than of purified T cells. When single-read clonotypes were removed, the proportions of shared clonotypes in IR-seq and RNA-seq correlated more strongly. Compared with RNA-seq, IR-seq captured clonotypes at much greater depth and more reliably, and a smaller IR-seq throughput was enough to identify most of the shared clonotypes. Single-read clonotypes made up about 87% of clonotypes but 3.5% to 4.5% of total reads in IR-seq, and over 60% of clonotypes and 44.6% of reads in RNA-seq.

The clonotype was recovered from a donor aged 40 or over with multiple myeloma. Source material: a population of CD138-negative cells sorted from bone marrow. The intended sense of this specimen's cell subset or site label: bone marrow mononuclear cells depleted of CD138+ plasma/myeloma cells by negative magnetic selection. This sequence uses TRBV18 and TRBJ1-1, and TRBD1 aligns with 8 junction nucleotides. The DNA reads as follows: TGTGCCAGCTCACCAGATGACAGGGGAGGCACTGAAGCTTTCTTT. Its coded protein is CASSPDDRGGTEAFF.